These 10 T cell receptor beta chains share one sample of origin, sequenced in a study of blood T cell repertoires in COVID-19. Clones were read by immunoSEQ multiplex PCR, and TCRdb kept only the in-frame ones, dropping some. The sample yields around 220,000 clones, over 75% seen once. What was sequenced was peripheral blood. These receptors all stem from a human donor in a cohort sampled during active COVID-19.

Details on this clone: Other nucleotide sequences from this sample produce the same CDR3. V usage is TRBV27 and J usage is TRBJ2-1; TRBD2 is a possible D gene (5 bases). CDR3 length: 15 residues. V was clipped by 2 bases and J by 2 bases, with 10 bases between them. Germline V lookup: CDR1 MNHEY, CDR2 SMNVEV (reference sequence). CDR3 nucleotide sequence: TGTGCCAGCAGTTTAAGCGGCCCCCCCTACAATGAGCAGTTCTTC. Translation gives CASSLSGPPYNEQFF.

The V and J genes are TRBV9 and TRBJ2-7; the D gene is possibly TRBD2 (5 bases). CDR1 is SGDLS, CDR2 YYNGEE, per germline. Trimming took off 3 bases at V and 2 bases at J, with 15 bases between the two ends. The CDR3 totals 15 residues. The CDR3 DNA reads TGTGCCAGCAGCGCATTACTAGGTGGGGCCTACGAGCAGTACTTC. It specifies CASSALLGGAYEQYF.

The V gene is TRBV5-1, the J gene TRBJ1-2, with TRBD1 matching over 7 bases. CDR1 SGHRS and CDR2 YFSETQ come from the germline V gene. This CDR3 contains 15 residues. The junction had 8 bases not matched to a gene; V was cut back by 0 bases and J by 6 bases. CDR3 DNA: TGCGCCAGCAGCTTGGTATCTCCCAGGGGGGATGGCTACACCTTC. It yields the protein CASSLVSPRGDGYTF.

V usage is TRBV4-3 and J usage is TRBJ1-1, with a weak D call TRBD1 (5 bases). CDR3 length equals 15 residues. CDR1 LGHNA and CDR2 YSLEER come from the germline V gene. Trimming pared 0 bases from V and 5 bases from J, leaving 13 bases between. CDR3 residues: CASSQDKQAWTEAFF. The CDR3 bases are TGCGCCAGCAGCCAAGATAAACAGGCTTGGACTGAAGCTTTCTTT.

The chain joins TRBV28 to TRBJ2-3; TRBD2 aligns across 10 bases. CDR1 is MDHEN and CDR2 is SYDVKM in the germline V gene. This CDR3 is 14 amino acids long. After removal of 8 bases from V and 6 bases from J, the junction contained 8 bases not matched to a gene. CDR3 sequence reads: CASLLAGERDTQYF. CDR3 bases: TGTGCCAGCCTCCTAGCGGGAGAGAGGGATACGCAGTATTTT. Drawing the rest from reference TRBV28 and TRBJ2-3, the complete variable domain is DVKVTQSSRYLVKRTGEKVFLECVQDMDHENMFWYRQDPGLGLRLIYFSYDVKMKEKGDIPEGYSVSREKKERFSLILESASTNQTSMYLCASLLAGERDTQYFGPGTRLTVL.

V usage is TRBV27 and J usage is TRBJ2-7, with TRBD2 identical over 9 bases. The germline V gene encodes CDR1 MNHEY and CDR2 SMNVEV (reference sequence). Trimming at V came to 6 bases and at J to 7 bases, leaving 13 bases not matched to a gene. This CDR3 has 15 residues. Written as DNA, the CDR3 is TGTGCCAGCAGGGGGACTAGCTTTAAGTCGGGGGAGCAGTACTTC. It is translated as CASRGTSFKSGEQYF.

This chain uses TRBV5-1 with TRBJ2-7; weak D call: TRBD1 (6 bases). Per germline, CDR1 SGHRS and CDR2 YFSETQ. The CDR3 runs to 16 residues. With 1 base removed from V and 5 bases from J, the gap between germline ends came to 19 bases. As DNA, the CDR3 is TGCGCCAGCAGCTTGAACCCTGCAGGGGTCGGGGACGAGCAGTACTTC. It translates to CASSLNPAGVGDEQYF.

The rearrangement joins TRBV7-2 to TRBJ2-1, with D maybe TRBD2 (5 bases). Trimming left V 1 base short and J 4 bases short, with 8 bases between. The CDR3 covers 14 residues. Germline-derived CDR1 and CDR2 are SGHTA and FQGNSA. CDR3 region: CASSLVRGYNEQFF. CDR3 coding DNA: TGTGCCAGCAGCTTAGTTCGCGGGTACAATGAGCAGTTCTTC. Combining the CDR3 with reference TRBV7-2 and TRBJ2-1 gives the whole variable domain GAGVSQSPSNKVTEKGKDVELRCDPISGHTALYWYRQSLGQGLEFLIYFQGNSAPDKSGLPSDRFSAERTGGSVSTLTIQRTQQEDSAVYLCASSLVRGYNEQFFGPGTRLTVL.

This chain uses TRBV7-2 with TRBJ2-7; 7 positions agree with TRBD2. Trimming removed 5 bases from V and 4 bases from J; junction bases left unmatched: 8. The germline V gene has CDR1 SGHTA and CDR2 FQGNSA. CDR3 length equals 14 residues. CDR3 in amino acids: CASSVSGTSYEQYF. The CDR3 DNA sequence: TGTGCCAGCAGCGTCAGCGGGACCTCATACGAGCAGTACTTC.

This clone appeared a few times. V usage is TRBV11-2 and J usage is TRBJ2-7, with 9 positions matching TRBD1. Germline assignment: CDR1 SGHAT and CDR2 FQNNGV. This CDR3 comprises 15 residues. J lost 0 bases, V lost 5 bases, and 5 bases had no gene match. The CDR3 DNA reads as TGTGCCAGCAGCCCGTGGACAGGGGCCTCCTACGAGCAGTACTTC. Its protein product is CASSPWTGASYEQYF. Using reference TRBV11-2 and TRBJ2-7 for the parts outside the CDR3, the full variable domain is EAGVAQSPRYKIIEKRQSVAFWCNPISGHATLYWYQQILGQGPKLLIQFQNNGVVDDSQLPKDRFSAERLKGVDSTLKIQPAKLEDSAVYLCASSPWTGASYEQYFGPGTRLTVT.